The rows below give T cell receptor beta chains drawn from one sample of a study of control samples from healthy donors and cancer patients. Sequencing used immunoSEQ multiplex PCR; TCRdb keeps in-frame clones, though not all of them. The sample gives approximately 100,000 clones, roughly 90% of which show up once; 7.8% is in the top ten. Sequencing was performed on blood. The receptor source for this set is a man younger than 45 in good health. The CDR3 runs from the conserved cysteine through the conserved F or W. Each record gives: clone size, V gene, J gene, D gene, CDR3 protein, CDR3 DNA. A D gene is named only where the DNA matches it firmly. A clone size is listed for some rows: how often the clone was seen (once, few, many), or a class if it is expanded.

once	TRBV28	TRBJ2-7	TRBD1	CASRPPGGPYEQYF	TGTGCCAGCAGGCCGCCAGGGGGCCCCTACGAGCAGTACTTC
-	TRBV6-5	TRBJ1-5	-	CASSSRGNQPQHF	TGTGCCAGCAGCTCCAGGGGCAATCAGCCCCAGCATTTT
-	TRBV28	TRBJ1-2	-	CASSFRTTYGYTF	TGTGCCAGCAGTTTTAGGACAACCTATGGCTACACCTTC
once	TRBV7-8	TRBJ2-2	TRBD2	CASSLAVLGGSNTGELFF	TGTGCCAGCAGCTTAGCGGTCTTGGGGGGGTCAAACACCGGGGAGCTGTTTTTT
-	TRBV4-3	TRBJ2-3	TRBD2	CASSQDAGGSTDTQYF	TGCGCCAGCAGCCAAGATGCGGGAGGGAGCACAGATACGCAGTATTTT
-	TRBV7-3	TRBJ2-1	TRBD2	CASSLAGTSLNEQFF	TGTGCCAGCAGTCTAGCGGGGACTTCTCTCAATGAGCAGTTCTTC
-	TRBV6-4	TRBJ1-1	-	CARQKNTEAFF	TGTGCTCGGCAAAAGAACACTGAAGCTTTCTTT
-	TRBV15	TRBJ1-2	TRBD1	CATSRDKVAGQNYGYTF	TGTGCCACCAGCAGAGATAAGGTCGCGGGACAGAACTATGGCTACACCTTC
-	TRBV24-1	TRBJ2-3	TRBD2	CATSGRTSDQYF	TGTGCCACCAGCGGGCGGACTAGCGATCAGTATTTT
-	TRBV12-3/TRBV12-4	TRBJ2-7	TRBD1	CASSLGQGPEQYF	TGTGCCAGCAGTCTAGGACAGGGCCCCGAGCAGTACTTC
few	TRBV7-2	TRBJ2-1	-	CASSLQGRGLNEQFF	TGTGCCAGCAGCTTACAGGGTCGGGGTCTCAATGAGCAGTTCTTC
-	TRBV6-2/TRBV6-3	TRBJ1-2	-	CASSYGTGNNYGYTF	TGTGCCAGCAGTTACGGAACGGGCAATAACTATGGCTACACCTTC
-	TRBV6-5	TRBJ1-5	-	CASRFQTSNQPQHF	TGTGCCAGCCGTTTCCAGACCAGCAATCAGCCCCAGCATTTT
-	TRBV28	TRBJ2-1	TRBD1	CASSLNGQGISDEQFF	TGTGCCAGCAGTTTAAACGGACAGGGGATCAGCGATGAGCAGTTCTTC
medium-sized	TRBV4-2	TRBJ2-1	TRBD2	CASSQDGTSGYNEQFF	TGTGCCAGCAGCCAAGATGGGACTAGCGGGTACAATGAGCAGTTCTTC
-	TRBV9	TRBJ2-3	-	CASSVGGGQYTDTQYF	TGTGCCAGCAGCGTAGGTGGGGGGCAGTACACAGATACGCAGTATTTT
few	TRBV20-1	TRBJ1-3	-	CSAENQNTIYF	TGCAGTGCAGAAAACCAAAACACCATATATTTT